Presented here are 23 T cell receptor beta chains from one specimen sequenced in a study of T cells in Graves' hyperthyroidism and ophthalmopathy. RNA transcripts served as the template for amplifying TCR beta CDR3 regions. RT-PCR in the first round (using the HTBI primer set) targeted the TCR CDR3. TCRdb reprocessed the multiplex PCR reads via MiXCR and lists one record per CDR3 protein. The sample has more than 300,000 distinct CDR3 sequences; roughly 18% are singletons. Material for sequencing was blood. These receptors came from a young man with Graves' ophthalmopathy.

This clonotype was found a few times. This chain links TRBV11-2 with TRBJ2-4; TRBD1 aligns across 10 bases. With 4 bases clipped from V and 4 bases from J, the junction kept 13 bases outside the gene matches. Germline V lookup: CDR1 SGHAT, CDR2 FQNNGV. The length of the CDR3 is 18 residues. CDR3 residues: CASSSYTGQGPSKNIQYF. The CDR3 DNA reads TGTGCCAGCAGCTCGTATACGGGACAGGGGCCATCTAAAAACATTCAGTACTTC.

Many counts were recorded for this clonotype. The rearrangement uses TRBV7-8 and TRBJ1-5; D unclear. Germline V gene sequence: CDR1 SGHVS, CDR2 FQNEAQ. Trimming took 4 bases from V and 4 from J, leaving 14 bases between them. The CDR3 extends over 15 amino acids. DNA of the CDR3: TGTGCCAGCAGCTATTCCTCGACCGTAAATCAGCCCCAGCATTTT. It encodes CASSYSSTVNQPQHF.

Turning to this clonotype: Mismatch with germline at one junction end may stem from a read error. The V and J genes are TRBV2 and TRBJ1-5; D ambiguous. The CDR3 covers 14 residues. Germline lookup yields CDR1 SNHLY and CDR2 FYNNEI. The CDR3 spells CASRGPFGNQLQHF. DNA for the CDR3: TGTGCCAGCAGAGGTCCCTTCGGCAATCAGCTCCAGCATTTT.

This clonotype was seen ten or more times. The chain couples TRBV5-1 to TRBJ2-1; tentatively, D is TRBD1 or TRBD2 (5 bases each). The V and J ends lost 3 bases and 6 bases respectively, with 13 bases between them. Germline V CDR1 and CDR2: SGHRS, YFSETQ. The CDR3 spans 14 residues. The CDR3 reads CASSWGPTGNEQFF. The CDR3 DNA sequence: TGCGCCAGCAGCTGGGGACCGACTGGCAATGAGCAGTTCTTC. Using reference TRBV5-1 and TRBJ2-1 for the parts outside the CDR3, the full variable domain is KAGVTQTPRYLIKTRGQQVTLSCSPISGHRSVSWYQQTPGQGLQFLFEYFSETQRNKGNFPGRFSGRQFSNSRSEMNVSTLELGDSALYLCASSWGPTGNEQFFGPGTRLTVL.

The CDR3 protein is CSVEVGAAYNEQFF. The CDR3 DNA follows: TGCAGCGTTGAGGTGGGGGCGGCTTACAATGAGCAGTTCTTC. This chain joins TRBV29-1 and TRBJ2-1; D perhaps matches TRBD1 (6 bases). The CDR3 sequence is 14 residues long. From germline, CDR1 is SQVTM and CDR2 ANQGSEA. Trimming left V 3 bases short and J 4 bases short, with 13 bases between.

This clonotype has a count of ten or more. The rearrangement joins TRBV6-1 to TRBJ2-1; D possibly corresponds to TRBD2 (6 bases). Germline CDR1 MNHNS, CDR2 SASEGT. Trimming pared 2 bases from V and 4 bases from J, leaving 12 bases between. This CDR3 spans 15 amino acids. The CDR3 coding sequence is TGTGCCAGCAGTGAAACGGGAGAAGCGTACAATGAGCAGTTCTTC. Translated: CASSETGEAYNEQFF.

This chain joins TRBV6-1 and TRBJ1-1; no clear D. CDR3 length: 13 residues. Germline V CDR1 and CDR2: MNHNS, SASEGT. Deletions cut 1 base from V and 11 bases from J, with 14 bases between. The CDR3 nucleotides are TGTGCCAGCAGTGAAGGGAGGGAGCGGTTGGCTTTCTTT. Its protein product is CASSEGRERLAFF.

This clonotype was seen many times. The V call is TRBV6-1, the J call TRBJ2-5; the D gene is possibly TRBD2 (7 bases). Germline-derived CDR1 and CDR2 are MNHNS and SASEGT. The CDR3 contains 13 residues. Trimming took off 6 bases at V and 4 bases at J, with 12 bases between the two ends. CDR3 sequence reads: CASRTGGRETQYF. In nucleotides, the CDR3 is TGTGCCAGCAGGACGGGGGGCAGAGAGACCCAGTACTTC.

In this sample, this clonotype turned up a few times. This chain joins TRBV6-1 and TRBJ1-1; TRBD1 matches 8 bases. This CDR3 is 14 amino acids long. V gave up 5 bases and J gave up 6 bases; unmatched junction bases: 8. Germline values: CDR1 MNHNS, CDR2 SASEGT. CDR3 nucleotide sequence: TGTGCCAGCAGTACTGGACAGGGTTCGGCTGAAGCTTTCTTT. It specifies CASSTGQGSAEAFF.

This clonotype was counted a few times. The gene calls are TRBV5-1 and TRBJ2-3, with 8 nucleotides matching TRBD2. The germline gives CDR1 SGHRS, CDR2 YFSETQ. The V and J ends lost 1 base and 4 bases, in that order; junction bases with no gene match: 8. The CDR3 has 16 amino acids. In DNA form, the CDR3 reads TGCGCCAGCAGCTTGCAACGGGGGGGCCGATCAGATACGCAGTATTTT. Translated, it gives CASSLQRGGRSDTQYF.

The chain carries TRBV5-1 and TRBJ1-4, with TRBD1 matching 8 bases. This CDR3 contains 15 residues. Germline trimming cut 3 bases from V and 3 bases from J; bases unmatched to any gene: 4. CDR1 SGHRS and CDR2 YFSETQ come from the germline V gene. CDR3 bases: TGCGCCAGCAGCTGGCAGGGGGCGCCTAATGAAAAACTGTTTTTT. As protein: CASSWQGAPNEKLFF.

This clonotype was recorded at least ten times. The chain links TRBV3-1 to TRBJ2-5; D perhaps matches TRBD1 (6 bases). CDR3 length: 14 residues. Germline values: CDR1 LGHDT, CDR2 YNNKEL (reference sequence). V was clipped by 1 base and J by 2 bases, with 8 bases between them. CDR3 nucleotides: TGTGCCAGCAGCCAAGCCGGACAGCAAGAGACCCAGTACTTC. Its protein is CASSQAGQQETQYF.

There are many counts of this clonotype. This chain connects TRBV3-1 to TRBJ2-3; D is unresolved. Trimming stripped 0 bases from V and 6 bases from J, with 13 bases between. Germline CDR1 LGHDT, CDR2 YNNKEL (reference sequence). CDR3 size: 15 residues. The CDR3 sequence: CASSQESIRADTQYF. CDR3 coding DNA: TGTGCCAGCAGCCAAGAATCAATTCGAGCGGATACGCAGTATTTT.

The chain links TRBV29-1 to TRBJ2-7, with 7 bases matching TRBD1. Germline-derived CDR1 and CDR2 are SQVTM and ANQGSEA. V was pared by 1 base and J by 2 bases, with 5 bases of the junction left unmatched. This CDR3 has 14 amino acids. The CDR3 region is CSVEGQGKPYEQYF. CDR3 DNA: TGCAGCGTTGAAGGACAGGGAAAACCCTACGAGCAGTACTTC.

This clonotype was detected ten times or more. The chain recombines TRBV11-2 with TRBJ2-4; possibly TRBD2 for D (6 bases). The CDR3 consists of 17 residues. The germline gives CDR1 SGHAT, CDR2 FQNNGV. Trimming left V 5 bases short and J 10 bases short, with 27 bases between. In nucleotides, the CDR3 is TGTGCCAGCAGCATATGGCGGGCCGGAGCCCGCGGGGAGATTCAGTACTTC. This gives the protein CASSIWRAGARGEIQYF.

This clonotype has just a few counts. V and J are TRBV20-1 and TRBJ2-7; D is undetermined. The CDR3 has 13 residues. Trimming cost V 6 bases and J 2 bases, with 14 bases left between them. Germline V gene data show CDR1 as DFQATT and CDR2 as SNEGSKA (reference sequence). The chain's CDR3 is CSASGPSAYEQYF. The CDR3 DNA reads TGCAGTGCATCTGGGCCCTCCGCCTACGAGCAGTACTTC.

Note on this clonotype: A read error may account for a junction end that differs from germline. The V gene is TRBV2, the J gene TRBJ1-2; D unresolved. CDR1 is SNHLY, CDR2 FYNNEI, per germline. The CDR3 covers 13 residues. The CDR3, as DNA: TGTGACAGCAGTGACCGGCGGAACTATGGCTACACCTTC. Translating it yields CDSSDRRNYGYTF.

This clonotype has ten or more counts. This chain connects TRBV6-1 to TRBJ2-5, with a weak D call TRBD1 (6 bases). The CDR3 is made up of 13 amino acids. The germline gives CDR1 MNHNS, CDR2 SASEGT. The V end was cut by 6 bases, the J end by 5 bases, with 13 bases between. CDR3 bases: TGTGCCAGCAGCCAGGGGCGTCGGGAGACCCAGTACTTC. This gives the protein CASSQGRRETQYF.

This clonotype was picked up a small number of times. The chain is built from TRBV4-1 and TRBJ2-7; TRBD2 matches 7 bases. Per germline, CDR1 MGHRA and CDR2 YSYEKL. The CDR3 has 13 amino acids. Trimming cost V 6 bases and J 7 bases; bases outside gene matches: 9. The CDR3 DNA reads TGCGCCAGCAGACACCCTACGCGGGGGGAGCAGTACTTC. This codes for CASRHPTRGEQYF.

This clonotype was observed many times. V gene TRBV20-1 combines with J gene TRBJ2-7; possibly TRBD1 for D (5 bases). The V end lost 1 base, the J end lost 0 bases, and 10 bases lay between the germline ends. CDR1 and CDR2 (germline): DFQATT, SNEGSKA (reference sequence). The CDR3 totals 14 residues. CDR3 sequence reads: CSARGQRSSYEQYF. CDR3 DNA sequence: TGCAGTGCTAGAGGACAGCGTAGCTCCTACGAGCAGTACTTC.

The chain couples TRBV7-3 to TRBJ2-1; 7 nucleotides match TRBD1. V gave up 6 bases and J gave up 9 bases; unmatched junction bases: 5. This CDR3 is 12 amino acids long. Per the germline V gene, CDR1 is SGHTA and CDR2 is FQGTGA. For the CDR3, the DNA is TGTGCCAGCAGTCGTCCAGGGGGTGAGCAGTTCTTC. Residues: CASSRPGGEQFF.

This sequence joins TRBV27 and TRBJ2-1; a possible D gene is TRBD1 (5 bases). V lost 3 bases and J lost 5, with 20 bases in between. CDR1 is MNHEY, CDR2 SMNVEV, per germline (reference sequence). The CDR3 is made up of 17 amino acids. CDR3 sequence: CASSLALLGAPHNEQFF. The DNA for the CDR3 is TGTGCCAGCAGTTTGGCCCTCCTAGGGGCTCCTCACAATGAGCAGTTCTTC.

This clonotype showed up just a few times. The rearrangement joins TRBV12-3 or TRBV12-4 to TRBJ1-4, with D hard to call. V lost 6 bases and J lost 8, with 10 bases in between. The CDR3 totals 12 residues. The CDR3 DNA sequence: TGTGCCAGCAGGCGGGGAGAGGAAAAACTGTTTTTT. It encodes CASRRGEEKLFF.